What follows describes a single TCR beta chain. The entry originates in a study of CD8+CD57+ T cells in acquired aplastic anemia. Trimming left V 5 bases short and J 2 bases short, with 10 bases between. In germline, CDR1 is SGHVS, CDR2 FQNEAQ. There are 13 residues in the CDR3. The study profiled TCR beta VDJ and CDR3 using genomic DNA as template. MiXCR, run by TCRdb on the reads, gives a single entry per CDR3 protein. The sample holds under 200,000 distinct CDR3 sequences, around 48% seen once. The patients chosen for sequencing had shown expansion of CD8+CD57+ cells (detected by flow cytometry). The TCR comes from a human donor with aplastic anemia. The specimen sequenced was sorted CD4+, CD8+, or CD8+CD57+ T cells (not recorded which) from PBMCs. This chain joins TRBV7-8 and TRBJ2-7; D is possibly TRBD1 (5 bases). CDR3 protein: CASSGWGPYEQYF. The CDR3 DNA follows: TGTGCCAGCAGCGGTTGGGGCCCCTACGAGCAGTACTTC.